This paragraph reports one T cell receptor (beta chain). Antigen unknown. PCR involved 60 Vbeta and 13 Jbeta primers. Profiled with immunoSEQ multiplex PCR; TCRdb holds only in-frame clones, not every one. The sample has a few hundred thousand clones, about 82% seen once. These data originate in a study of cytomegalovirus exposure and HLA in healthy donors. Regarding the study as a whole: Despite most TCR sequences being rare, some public TCRs occurred in many donors. TCR beta chain V- and J-gene trimming was linked, in a later analysis, to a missense variant in DCLRE1C. In a later analysis, at a false discovery rate of 0.05, 16,951 TCR beta sequences were associated with HLA alleles.

CDR1 and CDR2 (germline): SGHTA, FQGNSA. The CDR3 is 14 residues long. Germline trimming cut 4 bases from V and 7 bases from J; bases unmatched to any gene: 4. This receptor was obtained from a man under 40 in good health and CMV-seronegative. V and J are TRBV7-2 and TRBJ1-6, with TRBD1 identical over 7 bases. The sequenced material came from PBMCs. The CDR3 DNA reads as TGTGCCAGCAGCTCGACAGGGAGGAATTCACCCCTCCACTTT. The encoded protein is CASSSTGRNSPLHF.